The clone carrying this T cell receptor (beta chain) was seen a handful of times. Antigen unknown. Arm-PCR of CDR3 regions and iRepertoire HTBI primers were used to build TCR beta libraries. MiXCR, applied by TCRdb to the multiplex PCR reads, yields one record per CDR3 protein. The sample consists of approximately 300,000 distinct CDR3 sequences, 18% of them appearing once. This sample stems from a study of regulatory T cells in long-lasting Graves disease. Trimming shortened V by 7 bases and J by 4 bases, and 18 bases separated the two germline ends. The CDR3 has 15 amino acids. Germline-derived CDR1 and CDR2 are MNHEY and SMNVEV (reference sequence). Stated time point: newly diagnosed GD, antithyroid drugs for less than 3 months. PBMC-derived RNA was used for the TCR library. The study's findings and limits: TRBV28, TRBJ1-2 and TRBJ2-5 were segments that persistent disease favored. Reduced TCR diversity was observed in persistent Graves' patients versus newly diagnosed patients.

The chain employs TRBV27 and TRBJ2-3; D is unresolved. The receptor's source is a female donor with Graves disease. The sample was peripheral blood mononuclear cells (PBMCs), taken at new diagnosis, from a patient treated with antithyroid drugs. The CDR3 loop reads CASKGHSIGSDTQYF. The DNA of the CDR3 is TGTGCCAGCAAAGGTCACAGCATTGGCTCAGATACGCAGTATTTT.